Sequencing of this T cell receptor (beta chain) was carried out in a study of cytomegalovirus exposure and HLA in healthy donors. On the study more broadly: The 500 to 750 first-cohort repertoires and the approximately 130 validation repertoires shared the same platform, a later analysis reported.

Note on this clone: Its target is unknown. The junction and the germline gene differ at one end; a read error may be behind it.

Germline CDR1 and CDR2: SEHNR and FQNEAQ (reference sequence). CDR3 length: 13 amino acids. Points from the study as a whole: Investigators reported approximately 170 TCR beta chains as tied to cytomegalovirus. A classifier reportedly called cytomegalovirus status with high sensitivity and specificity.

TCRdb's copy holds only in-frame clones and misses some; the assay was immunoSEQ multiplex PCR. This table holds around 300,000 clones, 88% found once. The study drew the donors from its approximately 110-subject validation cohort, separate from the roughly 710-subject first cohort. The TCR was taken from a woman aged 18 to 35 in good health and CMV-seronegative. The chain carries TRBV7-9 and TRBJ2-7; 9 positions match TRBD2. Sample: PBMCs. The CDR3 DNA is TGCCGGGGGACTAGCAGAACACACTACGAGCAGTACTTC. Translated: CRGTSRTHYEQYF.